The text below deals with one T cell receptor (beta chain). Its specificity is unknown. The junction departs from the called germline gene at one end, perhaps through a read error. TCR beta cDNA came from approximately 490 ng total RNA, primed with a constant-region primer. Three nested multiplex PCR rounds, a slightly modified ARM-PCR method, built the TCR beta libraries. Researchers ran the first two PCR rounds for roughly 11 cycles each with TRBV1-TRBV30 forward primers and a C-beta reverse primer. In TCRdb, the multiplex PCR reads were re-called with MiXCR into one record per CDR3 protein. The repertoire has approximately 73,000 distinct CDR3 sequences, 70% to 80% of them found once; the top ten carry roughly 15%. Co-extraction of both nucleic acids (RNA and DNA) used about 19-33 mg of unsorted bulk tissue. The CDR3 loop spans 15 amino acids. Per germline, CDR1 MNHEY and CDR2 SVGAGI. The record originates from a study of tumor-infiltrating lymphocytes in primary liver carcinoma.

Overall study results and limits: Overlap in tumor-adjacent and tumor-blood pairs fell below that of tumor region pairs. Tumors significantly exceeded blood in top-250-clone fraction (p = 0.039). Presence in all five tumor regions was observed for only about 7-24% of top clones.

The V and J genes are TRBV6-5 and TRBJ2-7; D is uncertain. Sequenced: liver tumor tissue from sampling region 4. Sample subset: tumor region T4, right-lateral pole. This receptor was taken from a woman in her sixties or seventies with primary liver carcinoma and hepatitis B virus infection. The CDR3 reads CASSYRFTGSYEQQF. CDR3 nucleotide sequence: TGTGCCAGCAGTTACAGGTTTACGGGTTCCTACGAGCAGCAGTTC.